This passage covers 32 T cell receptor beta chains from one sample sequenced in a study of persistence of HIV-infected CD4 T cells. The stimulus was an HIV-1 Gag 15-mer peptide pool, about 1 ug/peptide/mL. Memory cells lacking CD40L and CD69 with high CD45RO were sorted. These receptors have no identified antigens. The immunoSEQ assay was version 4, run in survey mode. Sequencing was performed with immunoSEQ multiplex PCR; in TCRdb, only in-frame clones are kept and a portion is missing. Counted here are tens of thousands of clones, under 80% occurring once; the ten biggest clones make up about 1.8%. The sample in question was CD4+ T cells sorted from PBMCs after roughly 18-hour stimulation, obtained from a patient who received antiretroviral therapy. Receptor source: an adult man with HIV who was CMV-seropositive.

Only a few counts were recorded for this clone. DNA of the CDR3: TGCGCCAGCAGCCCTGAGAAGTCCCACAATGAGCAGTTCTTC. Translation gives CASSPEKSHNEQFF. V usage is TRBV5-1 and J usage is TRBJ2-1; D not certain. CDR1 and CDR2 from the germline V gene are SGHRS and YFSETQ. CDR3 length: 14 amino acids. V was pared by 4 bases and J by 5 bases, with 13 bases between.

Concerning this clone itself: One end of the junction fails to match germline, which may point to a read error. V is TRBV28 and J is TRBJ1-1; TRBD1 agrees at 9 bases. The germline V gene has CDR1 MDHEN and CDR2 SYDVKM. The CDR3 has 15 residues. The CDR3, as DNA: TGTGCCAGCAGTCCGGCCGGGACAGGGAACGCTGAAGCTTTCTTT. Amino acid sequence: CASSPAGTGNAEAFF.

The rearrangement links TRBV28 to TRBJ2-5, with D possibly called TRBD1 or TRBD2 (6 bases each). Germline V gene data show CDR1 as MDHEN and CDR2 as SYDVKM. The length of the CDR3 is 17 residues. Deletions cut 6 bases from V and 5 bases from J, with 25 bases between. CDR3 loop: CASSSAGGGRFSETQYF. CDR3 nucleotides: TGTGCCAGCAGCTCCGCAGGAGGGGGTAGGTTCTCGGAGACCCAGTACTTC.

The chain couples TRBV5-1 to TRBJ2-1; D is undetermined. This CDR3 is 15 amino acids long. Germline-derived CDR1 and CDR2 are SGHRS and YFSETQ. With 6 bases removed from V and 2 bases from J, the gap between germline ends came to 15 bases. In DNA, the CDR3 is TGCGCCAGCAAGCTTGAACACGGACCCTACAATGAGCAGTTCTTC. It encodes CASKLEHGPYNEQFF.

This chain uses TRBV4-2 with TRBJ2-2, with D maybe TRBD1 (8 bases). The CDR3 is 15 amino acids. With 3 bases removed from V and 5 bases from J, the gap between germline ends came to 13 bases. From germline, CDR1 is LGHNA and CDR2 YNFKEQ. CDR3 protein: CASSQSQGGTGELFF. The DNA of the CDR3 is TGTGCCAGCAGCCAGTCACAGGGGGGGACCGGGGAGCTGTTTTTT.

This clone was seen once. The V call is TRBV19, the J call TRBJ1-5, with 12 bases aligning to TRBD1. The germline gives CDR1 LNHDA, CDR2 SQIVND (reference sequence). V shed 4 bases and J 1 base; nucleotides not matched to a gene: 8. The CDR3 consists of 18 residues. Here the CDR3 reads CASSRGTGGAGSNQPQHF. The CDR3 DNA reads as TGTGCCAGTAGTAGAGGGACAGGGGGCGCGGGAAGCAATCAGCCCCAGCATTTT.

This clone occurred a few times. The DNA of the CDR3 is TGTGCCAGCACCGGCTCCTATAATTCACCCCTCCACTTT. Its protein product is CASTGSYNSPLHF. This chain uses TRBV28 with TRBJ1-6, with D unclear. The CDR3 is 13 amino acids. V was clipped by 7 bases and J by 0 bases, with 4 bases between them. The germline V gene encodes CDR1 MDHEN and CDR2 SYDVKM.

The rearrangement links TRBV2 to TRBJ1-6; possible D gene TRBD1, 5 bases. Germline assignment: CDR1 SNHLY and CDR2 FYNNEI. The CDR3 length is 14 residues. V was clipped by 4 bases and J by 8 bases, with 12 bases between them. The CDR3 is CASSATGDDSPLHF. CDR3 coding DNA: TGTGCCAGCAGTGCTACAGGCGACGATTCACCCCTCCACTTT.

This chain connects TRBV9 to TRBJ2-7, with 7 nucleotides matching TRBD1. CDR1 and CDR2 (germline): SGDLS, YYNGEE. V trimming: 4 bases; J trimming: 1 base; junction bases outside the gene matches: 8. This CDR3 comprises 15 residues. As DNA, the CDR3 is TGTGCCAGCAGCCCAGGGGGACAGCGGTCCTACGAGCAGTACTTC. As protein: CASSPGGQRSYEQYF.

This clone has only a few counts. This chain links TRBV2 with TRBJ1-1, with D perhaps TRBD1 (6 bases). This CDR3 has 14 amino acids. The V end lost 6 bases, the J end lost 7 bases, and 18 bases lay between the germline ends. CDR1 and CDR2 (germline): SNHLY, FYNNEI. DNA for the CDR3: TGTGCCAGCAGCCTCTTGGAAGGGGGGGGTGAAGCTTTCTTT. Protein sequence: CASSLLEGGGEAFF.

The V gene is TRBV6-5, the J gene TRBJ1-5, with D tentatively TRBD1 (5 bases). CDR3 size: 12 residues. Germline V gives CDR1 MNHEY, CDR2 SVGAGI. V dropped 5 bases and J dropped 5 bases, with 7 bases sitting between them. DNA of the CDR3: TGTGCCAGCAGTCAGGGTTATCAGCCCCAGCATTTT. Protein: CASSQGYQPQHF.

The J gene is TRBJ2-3, the V gene TRBV5-1, with unresolved D. The germline V and J ends were trimmed by 0 bases and 0 bases, with 8 bases remaining between them. The CDR3 is 15 residues long. Germline values: CDR1 SGHRS, CDR2 YFSETQ. The CDR3 DNA reads as TGCGCCAGCAGCTTGGACGCCTCTAGCACAGATACGCAGTATTTT. Translating it yields CASSLDASSTDTQYF.

The V gene is TRBV29-1, the J gene TRBJ1-1, with 7 bases aligning to TRBD1. Germline loops: CDR1 SQVTM, CDR2 ANQGSEA. The CDR3 spans 11 residues. Trimming at V came to 7 bases and at J to 7 bases, leaving 6 bases not matched to a gene. The CDR3 region is CSALDRIEAFF. The DNA of the CDR3 is TGCAGCGCCCTGGACAGGATTGAAGCTTTCTTT. Using reference TRBV29-1 and TRBJ1-1 for the parts outside the CDR3, the full variable domain is SAVISQKPSRDICQRGTSLTIQCQVDSQVTMMFWYRQQPGQSLTLIATANQGSEATYESGFVIDKFPISRPNLTFSTLTVSNMSPEDSSIYLCSALDRIEAFFGQGTRLTVV.

V is TRBV2 and J is TRBJ1-6, with D unclear. The V end was cut by 4 bases, the J end by 7 bases, with 14 bases between. This CDR3 is 15 amino acids long. CDR1 is SNHLY and CDR2 is FYNNEI in the germline V gene. The CDR3 loop is CASSVEGTGNSPLHF. The CDR3 DNA is TGTGCCAGCAGTGTTGAAGGAACTGGGAATTCACCCCTCCACTTT. Full variable domain (remainder filled in from reference TRBV2 and TRBJ1-6): EPEVTQTPSHQVTQMGQEVILRCVPISNHLYFYWYRQILGQKVEFLVSFYNNEISEKSEIFDDQFSVERPDGSNFTLKIRSTKLEDSAMYFCASSVEGTGNSPLHFGNGTRLTVT.

The V call is TRBV5-5, the J call TRBJ1-5, with D unclear. The V end lost 6 bases, the J end lost 7 bases, and 14 bases lay between the germline ends. This CDR3 spans 13 amino acids. Germline lookup yields CDR1 SGHKS and CDR2 YYEKEE (reference sequence). The CDR3 reads CASTHTTGQPQHF. CDR3 coding DNA: TGTGCCAGCACCCATACTACGGGCCAGCCCCAGCATTTT.

This clone turned up a few times. The J gene is TRBJ1-5, the V gene TRBV10-2; possibly TRBD1 for D (5 bases). This CDR3 comprises 13 residues. Trimming pared 6 bases from V and 4 bases from J, leaving 10 bases between. The germline V gene has CDR1 WSHSY and CDR2 SAAADI. As DNA, the CDR3 is TGCGCCAGCAGCATCCAGGGTAATCAGCCCCAGCATTTT. It translates to CASSIQGNQPQHF.

This chain connects TRBV29-1 to TRBJ2-3; unclear D gene. The CDR3 spans 14 residues. Germline V gives CDR1 SQVTM, CDR2 ANQGSEA. Trimming removed 4 bases at V and 1 base at J, with 12 bases between. The CDR3, as DNA: TGCAGCGTTGTTTATGCGGCTCGCACAGATACGCAGTATTTT. Encoded protein: CSVVYAARTDTQYF.

The chain is built from TRBV24-1 and TRBJ1-5; no clear D. With 3 bases removed from V and 0 bases from J, the gap between germline ends came to 8 bases. Germline V gene data show CDR1 as KGHDR and CDR2 as SFDVKD. The CDR3 sequence is 15 residues long. The CDR3 nucleotides are TGTGCCACCAGTGATAAGGGTACTAGCAATCAGCCCCAGCATTTT. Translating gives CATSDKGTSNQPQHF.

The V gene is TRBV21-1, the J gene TRBJ2-7; the D call in the table, TRBD1, was not verified against the DNA. TRBV21-1 is annotated as a pseudogene. The CDR3 length is 14 residues. The CDR3 loop is CASSKRTGWDEQYF. The CDR3 DNA follows: TGTGCCAGCAGCAAAAGGACAGGGTGGGACGAGCAGTACTTC.

CDR3 in amino acids: CASTTGTGYTDTQYF. Here the CDR3 DNA reads TGTGCCAGTACCACCGGGACAGGGTACACAGATACGCAGTATTTT. The rearrangement uses TRBV19 and TRBJ2-3, with TRBD1 matching over 9 bases. This CDR3 is built from 15 residues. Germline CDR1 reads LNHDA; CDR2 reads SQIVND (reference sequence). Unmatched junction bases numbered 7, after V lost 7 bases and J lost 2 bases.

Written as DNA, the CDR3 is TGCAGCGTTCCGGGTTTGCTCTACAATGAGCAGTTCTTC. Its translation: CSVPGLLYNEQFF. The rearrangement uses TRBV29-1 and TRBJ2-1; no firm D call. Germline values: CDR1 SQVTM, CDR2 ANQGSEA. Trimming left V 5 bases short and J 3 bases short, with 11 bases between. This CDR3 contains 13 residues.

The rearrangement joins TRBV10-3 to TRBJ1-6; no definite D call. Germline CDR1 reads ENHRY; CDR2 reads SYGVKD. CDR3 length: 13 amino acids. Trimming pared 6 bases from V and 7 bases from J, leaving 10 bases between. The CDR3 nucleotides are TGTGCCATCAGCCTATCAGTGAATTCACCCCTCCACTTT. Translation gives CAISLSVNSPLHF.

This chain joins TRBV28 and TRBJ1-2; 7 bases align to TRBD1. The CDR3 runs 14 residues. Germline V gives CDR1 MDHEN, CDR2 SYDVKM. Germline trimming cut 2 bases from V and 0 bases from J; bases unmatched to any gene: 0. The CDR3 spells CASSLDRANYGYTF. The CDR3 region has the DNA TGTGCCAGCAGTTTAGACAGGGCTAACTATGGCTACACCTTC.

In this sample, this clone turned up once. J is TRBJ2-1 and V is TRBV9, with D possibly TRBD2 on 5 matching bases. Per germline, CDR1 SGDLS and CDR2 YYNGEE. The ends were cut back, 0 bases at V and 10 bases at J, with 14 bases in the middle. The CDR3 consists of 14 residues. The CDR3 DNA reads as TGTGCCAGCAGCGTAGGACTCGAGGGTGGAGAGCAGTTCTTC. Translated: CASSVGLEGGEQFF.

The chain combines TRBV6-1 with TRBJ2-7, with TRBD1 matching over 9 bases. CDR1 MNHNS and CDR2 SASEGT come from the germline V gene. V lost 5 bases, J lost 3 bases, and 8 bases stayed unmatched. This CDR3 is built from 15 residues. CDR3 sequence: CASSSDGTGLYEQYF. The CDR3 region has the DNA TGTGCCAGCAGTTCCGACGGGACAGGGCTCTACGAGCAGTACTTC.

The chain joins TRBV19 to TRBJ2-1; D may correspond to TRBD1 or TRBD2 (5 bases each). The CDR3 runs to 14 residues. The V and J ends lost 4 bases and 9 bases respectively, with 16 bases between them. Looked up from germline, CDR1 is LNHDA and CDR2 is SQIVND (reference sequence). CDR3 amino acids: CASSTRGVGAEQFF. In nucleotides, the CDR3 is TGTGCCAGTAGTACCCGAGGGGTCGGAGCTGAGCAGTTCTTC. Full variable domain (remainder filled in from reference TRBV19 and TRBJ2-1): DGGITQSPKYLFRKEGQNVTLSCEQNLNHDAMYWYRQDPGQGLRLIYYSQIVNDFQKGDIAEGYSVSREKKESFPLTVTSAQKNPTAFYLCASSTRGVGAEQFFGPGTRLTVL.

The chain combines TRBV6-5 with TRBJ1-2; no clear D. V shed 10 bases and J shed 6 bases, with 18 bases lying between them. The germline V gene has CDR1 MNHEY and CDR2 SVGAGI. The CDR3 sequence is 13 residues long. CDR3 sequence reads: CATSLTERDGYTF. The CDR3, as DNA: TGTGCCACTTCGCTTACGGAGAGGGATGGCTACACCTTC.

The chain joins TRBV5-5 to TRBJ1-6, with 8 bases matching TRBD1. CDR1 and CDR2 from the germline V gene are SGHKS and YYEKEE (reference sequence). Losses at the gene ends were 4 bases for V and 8 bases for J; bases not matched to a gene: 5. This CDR3 has 14 amino acids. CDR3 residues: CASSPGQADSPLHF. DNA for the CDR3: TGTGCCAGCAGCCCGGGACAGGCTGATTCACCCCTCCACTTT. Full variable domain (remainder filled in from reference TRBV5-5 and TRBJ1-6): DAGVTQSPTHLIKTRGQQVTLRCSPISGHKSVSWYQQVLGQGPQFIFQYYEKEERGRGNFPDRFSARQFPNYSSELNVNALLLGDSALYLCASSPGQADSPLHFGNGTRLTVT.

This chain uses TRBV6-5 with TRBJ1-3; TRBD1 aligns across 7 bases. The CDR3 runs to 15 residues. The trim removed 0 bases at V and 6 bases at J, leaving 5 bases unmatched. Germline V CDR1 and CDR2: MNHEY, SVGAGI. The CDR3 here is CASSYSQGRLNTIYF. As DNA, the CDR3 is TGTGCCAGCAGTTACTCACAGGGGCGACTAAACACCATATATTTT.

The chain links TRBV5-1 to TRBJ1-2, with 7 bases matching TRBD1. Looked up from germline, CDR1 is SGHRS and CDR2 is YFSETQ. CDR3 size: 14 residues. Trimming cost V 4 bases and J 4 bases; bases outside gene matches: 7. CDR3 sequence (DNA): TGCGCCAGCAGCCTGTCCGGGACAGTCTATGGCTACACCTTC. Its translation is CASSLSGTVYGYTF.

This sequence joins TRBV6-1 and TRBJ2-1; 7 nucleotides align to TRBD2. The J segment lost 8 bases and the V segment lost 2 bases, leaving 6 bases of the junction unmatched. The CDR3 is made up of 14 amino acids. Germline CDR1 and CDR2: MNHNS and SASEGT. The CDR3 region has the DNA TGTGCCAGCAGTGAAATGGGGGGGTACGATGAGCAGTTCTTC. This gives the protein CASSEMGGYDEQFF.

The chain combines TRBV28 with TRBJ1-4; D is undetermined. The germline V and J ends were trimmed by 5 bases and 8 bases, with 15 bases remaining between them. Per germline, CDR1 MDHEN and CDR2 SYDVKM. The CDR3 spans 14 residues. The CDR3 spells CASSPPHGNEKLFF. The CDR3 DNA reads TGTGCCAGCAGTCCGCCCCACGGAAACGAAAAACTGTTTTTT.